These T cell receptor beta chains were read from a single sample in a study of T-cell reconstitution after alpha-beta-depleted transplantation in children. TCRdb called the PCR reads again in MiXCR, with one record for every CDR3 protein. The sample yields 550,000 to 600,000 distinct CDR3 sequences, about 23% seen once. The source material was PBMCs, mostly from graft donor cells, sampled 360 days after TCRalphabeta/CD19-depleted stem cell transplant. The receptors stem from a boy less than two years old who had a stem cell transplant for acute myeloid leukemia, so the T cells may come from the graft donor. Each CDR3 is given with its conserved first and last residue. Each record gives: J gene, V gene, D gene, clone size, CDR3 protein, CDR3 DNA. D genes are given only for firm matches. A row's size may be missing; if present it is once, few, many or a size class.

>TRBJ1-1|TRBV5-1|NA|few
CASSPEVNTEAFF
TGCGCCAGCAGCCCCGAGGTGAACACTGAAGCTTTCTTT
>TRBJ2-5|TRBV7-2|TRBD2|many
CASSLALVAGGYGTQYF
TGTGCCAGCAGCTTAGCGCTGGTAGCGGGGGGGTATGGGACCCAGTACTTC
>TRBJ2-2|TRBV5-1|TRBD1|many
CASSLQGYSGPGELFF
TGCGCCAGCAGCCTACAGGGGTACAGTGGGCCCGGGGAGCTGTTTTTT
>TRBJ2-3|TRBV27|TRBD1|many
CASSLRDRGLADTQYF
TGTGCCAGCAGTCTTAGGGACAGGGGGCTTGCAGATACGCAGTATTTT
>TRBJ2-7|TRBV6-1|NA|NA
CASSEARIGEQYF
TGTGCCAGCAGTGAAGCTCGGATAGGCGAGCAGTACTTC
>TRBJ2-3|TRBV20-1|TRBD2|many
CSARDRSGRDTQYF
TGCAGTGCTAGAGATCGTAGCGGGAGAGATACGCAGTATTTT
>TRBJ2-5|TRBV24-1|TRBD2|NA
CATSQRGGGDQETQYF
TGTGCCACCAGTCAGCGGGGCGGAGGGGATCAAGAGACCCAGTACTTC
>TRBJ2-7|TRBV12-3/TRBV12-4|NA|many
CASSLGRWSYEQYF
TGTGCCAGCAGTTTAGGCAGGTGGTCCTACGAGCAGTACTTC
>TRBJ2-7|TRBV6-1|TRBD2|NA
CASGTWERGPSYEQYF
TGTGCCAGCGGTACGTGGGAGCGGGGGCCCTCCTACGAGCAGTACTTC
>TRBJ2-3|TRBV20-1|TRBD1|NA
CSARRYGPLWRQGKSSTDTQYF
TGCAGTGCTAGAAGATACGGCCCGCTTTGGAGACAGGGCAAATCTAGCACAGATACGCAGTATTTT
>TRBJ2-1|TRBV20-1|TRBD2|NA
CSASLSGGAGIRNEQFF
TGCAGTGCTTCACTTAGCGGGGGGGCCGGAATTCGCAATGAGCAGTTCTTC
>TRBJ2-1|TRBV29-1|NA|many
CSVEIDRDEQFF
TGCAGCGTTGAGATAGATCGGGATGAGCAGTTCTTC
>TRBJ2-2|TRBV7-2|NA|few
CASSPRGSANTGELFF
TGTGCCAGCAGCCCCCGGGGCAGCGCGAACACCGGGGAGCTGTTTTTT
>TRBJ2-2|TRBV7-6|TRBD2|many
CASSLGSAGGAYVTGELFF
TGTGCCAGCAGCCTTGGTTCGGCCGGGGGGGCCTACGTAACCGGGGAGCTGTTTTTT
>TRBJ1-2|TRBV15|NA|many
CATSSNRQPSYGYTF
TGTGCCACCAGCAGTAACCGACAGCCTAGCTATGGCTACACCTTC
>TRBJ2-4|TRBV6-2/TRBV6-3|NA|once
CASSYGGLEDIQYF
TGTGCCAGCAGTTACGGGGGTCTGGAGGACATTCAGTACTTC
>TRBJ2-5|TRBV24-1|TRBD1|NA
CATSDRRTGGKETQYF
TGTGCCACCAGTGATCGCCGGACAGGGGGAAAAGAGACCCAGTACTTC
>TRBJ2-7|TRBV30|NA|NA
CALRGLGEQYF
TGTGCCTTGAGAGGACTGGGCGAGCAGTACTTC
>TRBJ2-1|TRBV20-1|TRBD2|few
CSAIPSSGGYNEQFF
TGCAGTGCTATCCCGTCTAGCGGGGGTTACAATGAGCAGTTCTTC
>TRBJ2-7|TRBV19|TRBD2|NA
CASSNAGGRSYEQYF
TGTGCCAGTAGTAACGCGGGGGGCCGCTCCTACGAGCAGTACTTC
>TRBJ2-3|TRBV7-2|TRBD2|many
CASSSAGTSGTDTQYF
TGTGCCAGCAGCTCGGCCGGGACTAGCGGTACAGATACGCAGTATTTT
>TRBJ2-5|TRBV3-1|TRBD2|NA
CASSQDGGGPQYF
TGTGCCAGCAGCCAAGATGGCGGGGGGCCCCAGTACTTC
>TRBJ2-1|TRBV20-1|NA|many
CSAPRGHEQFF
TGCAGTGCTCCCAGGGGACATGAGCAGTTCTTC
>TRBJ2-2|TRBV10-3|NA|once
CAISAGVTNTGELFF
TGTGCCATCAGTGCAGGGGTCACGAACACCGGGGAGCTGTTTTTT
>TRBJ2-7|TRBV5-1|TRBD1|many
CASSLGQGEDEQYF
TGCGCCAGCAGCTTGGGACAGGGGGAGGACGAGCAGTACTTC
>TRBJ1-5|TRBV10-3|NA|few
CAISELQERNQPQHF
TGTGCCATCAGTGAGCTACAGGAGCGCAATCAGCCCCAGCATTTT
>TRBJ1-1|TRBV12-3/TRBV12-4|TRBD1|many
CASSLEGQLNTEAFF
TGTGCCAGCAGTTTAGAGGGACAGTTGAACACTGAAGCTTTCTTT
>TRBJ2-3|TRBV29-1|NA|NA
CSVRRGIGTDTQYF
TGCAGCGTTAGGCGGGGAATCGGCACAGATACGCAGTATTTT
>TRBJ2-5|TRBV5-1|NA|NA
CASSLGVNQETQYF
TGCGCCAGCAGCTTGGGAGTAAACCAAGAGACCCAGTACTTC
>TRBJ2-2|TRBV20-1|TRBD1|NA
CSASAGTGGFGELFF
TGCAGTGCTAGTGCCGGGACAGGGGGCTTCGGGGAGCTGTTTTTT
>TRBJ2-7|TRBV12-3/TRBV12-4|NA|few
CASSFVRAEPYEQYF
TGTGCCAGCAGTTTCGTGAGGGCGGAGCCTTACGAGCAGTACTTC
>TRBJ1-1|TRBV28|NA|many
CASSLIGWGIAEAFF
TGTGCCAGCAGTTTGATTGGTTGGGGTATCGCTGAAGCTTTCTTT
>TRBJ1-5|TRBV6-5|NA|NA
CASSYSYQPQHF
TGTGCCAGCAGTTACTCGTATCAGCCCCAGCATTTT
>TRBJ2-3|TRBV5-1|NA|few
CASSLMPGWSSQISTDTQYF
TGCGCCAGCAGCTTGATGCCCGGGTGGAGTAGCCAAATAAGCACAGATACGCAGTATTTT
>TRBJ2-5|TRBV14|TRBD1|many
CASSQAGTGQETQYF
TGTGCCAGCAGCCAAGCGGGGACAGGTCAAGAGACCCAGTACTTC
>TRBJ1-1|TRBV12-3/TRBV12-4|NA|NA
CASSMSGNTEAFF
TGTGCCAGCAGTATGTCAGGGAACACTGAAGCTTTCTTT
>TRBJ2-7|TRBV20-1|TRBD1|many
CSARDRDYEQYF
TGCAGTGCACGGGACAGGGACTACGAGCAGTACTTC
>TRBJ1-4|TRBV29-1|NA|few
CSVEEVAGGKLFF
TGCAGCGTTGAAGAGGTGGCGGGTGGAAAACTGTTTTTT
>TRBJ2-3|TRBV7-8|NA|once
CASVGDTQYF
TGTGCCAGCGTGGGGGATACGCAGTATTTT
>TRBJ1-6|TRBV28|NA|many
CASRDRFNSPLHF
TGTGCCAGCCGCGACAGGTTCAATTCACCCCTCCACTTT
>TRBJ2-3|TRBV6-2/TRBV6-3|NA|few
CASSYSRLNTDTQYF
TGTGCCAGCAGTTACTCGCGACTAAACACAGATACGCAGTATTTT
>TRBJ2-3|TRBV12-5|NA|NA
CASGLISRVAWAGLTDTQYF
TGTGCTAGTGGTTTAATCAGTAGGGTCGCCTGGGCAGGGTTGACAGATACGCAGTATTTT